The 32 T cell receptor beta chains in this list originate from one sample, sequenced in a study of blood T cell repertoires in COVID-19 (dated by TCRdb to 2020 to 2022). Library preparation employed the immunoSEQ multiplex PCR assay. Drawn from immuneACCESS, this table holds only the in-frame rearrangements with V and J called that TCRdb kept. Clones are partly lost; checked studies trace under half to an unresolved V gene and leave the rest unexplained. Within this sample are around 340,000 clones, with approximately 89% of them counted one time only. The ten largest clones represent roughly 4% of the sample. Sequenced material: peripheral blood. These TCRs come from a woman aged 55 to 70 with COVID-19, enrolled during active disease.

The chain employs TRBV5-1 and TRBJ1-1, with D possibly matching TRBD1 (5 bases). Germline V gene sequence: CDR1 SGHRS, CDR2 YFSETQ. Trimming pared 2 bases from V and 1 base from J, leaving 12 bases between. CDR3 length: 15 residues. The CDR3 is CASSLSLRENTEAFF. CDR3 nucleotide sequence: TGCGCCAGCAGCTTAAGCCTCAGGGAGAACACTGAAGCTTTCTTT.

The rearrangement joins TRBV4-1 to TRBJ2-1; the match to TRBD2 covers 10 bases. After removal of 4 bases from V and 4 bases from J, the junction contained 10 bases not matched to a gene. Germline V gene lookup returns CDR1 MGHRA and CDR2 YSYEKL. The CDR3 has 17 residues. The DNA for the CDR3 is TGCGCCAGCAGCCGAGAGACCGGGACTAGCGTGTACAATGAGCAGTTCTTC. This encodes CASSRETGTSVYNEQFF.

This chain connects TRBV7-8 to TRBJ1-5; 10 bases agree with TRBD1. This CDR3 is built from 14 residues. From germline, CDR1 is SGHVS and CDR2 FQNEAQ. V gave up 4 bases and J gave up 9 bases; unmatched junction bases: 6. CDR3 DNA: TGTGCCAGCAGCTCCGGGACAGGGGTATGGCCCCAGCATTTT. Translating gives CASSSGTGVWPQHF. Supplemented by reference TRBV7-8 and TRBJ1-5, the full variable domain reads GAGVSQSPRYKVAKRGQDVALRCDPISGHVSLFWYQQALGQGPEFLTYFQNEAQLDKSGLPSDRFFAERPEGSVSTLKIQRTQQEDSAVYLCASSSGTGVWPQHFGDGTRLSIL.

V is TRBV29-1 and J is TRBJ1-2; perhaps TRBD1 as D (5 bases). The CDR3 extends over 12 amino acids. V was cut by 3 bases and J by 3 bases, with 8 bases left in between. From germline, CDR1 is SQVTM and CDR2 ANQGSEA. CDR3 amino acids: CSVEARDYGYTF. CDR3 nucleotides: TGCAGCGTTGAGGCCAGGGACTATGGCTACACCTTC. Drawing the rest from reference TRBV29-1 and TRBJ1-2, the complete variable domain is SAVISQKPSRDICQRGTSLTIQCQVDSQVTMMFWYRQQPGQSLTLIATANQGSEATYESGFVIDKFPISRPNLTFSTLTVSNMSPEDSSIYLCSVEARDYGYTFGSGTRLTVV.

The CDR3 DNA reads TGTGCCAGCAGCTCCGGGACAGGGACCACCGGGGAGCTGTTTTTT. Residues: CASSSGTGTTGELFF. The rearrangement uses TRBV7-3 and TRBJ2-2; 9 bases agree with TRBD1. The CDR3 loop spans 15 amino acids. Germline assignment: CDR1 SGHTA and CDR2 FQGTGA. Losses at the gene ends were 4 bases for V and 4 bases for J; bases not matched to a gene: 4.

The chain recombines TRBV28 with TRBJ2-7; 7 nucleotides line up with TRBD1. Germline assignment: CDR1 MDHEN and CDR2 SYDVKM. The CDR3 runs to 14 residues. Germline trimming cut 5 bases from V and 2 bases from J; bases unmatched to any gene: 6. The CDR3 protein is CASSRKGATYEQYF. CDR3 in DNA: TGTGCCAGCAGTAGAAAGGGGGCGACCTACGAGCAGTACTTC. Full variable domain (missing parts from reference TRBV28 and TRBJ2-7): DVKVTQSSRYLVKRTGEKVFLECVQDMDHENMFWYRQDPGLGLRLIYFSYDVKMKEKGDIPEGYSVSREKKERFSLILESASTNQTSMYLCASSRKGATYEQYFGPGTRLTVT.

V is TRBV10-3 and J is TRBJ1-2; 8 nucleotides line up with TRBD1. V lost 8 bases and J lost 2; bases outside the gene matches: 4. The germline V gene has CDR1 ENHRY and CDR2 SYGVKD. The CDR3 is made up of 13 amino acids. The CDR3 coding sequence is TGTGCCATCGGGACAGGAGAAAACTATGGCTACACCTTC. Translating it yields CAIGTGENYGYTF.

The rearrangement uses TRBV19 and TRBJ1-2; TRBD1 aligns across 9 bases. This CDR3 is 15 amino acids long. The germline V gene encodes CDR1 LNHDA and CDR2 SQIVND (reference sequence). V gave up 1 base and J gave up 8 bases; unmatched junction bases: 8. As DNA, the CDR3 is TGTGCCAGTAGTATAGCCCGCGGGACAGGGAGAGGCTACACCTTC. Translation: CASSIARGTGRGYTF.

The rearrangement joins TRBV29-1 to TRBJ1-2; the D is unclear. The germline gives CDR1 SQVTM, CDR2 ANQGSEA. Trimming cost V 5 bases and J 7 bases, with 14 bases left between them. CDR3 length equals 12 residues. In DNA, the CDR3 is TGCAGCGTTTCCCGGGAAAAGGGTGGCTACACCTTC. It is translated as CSVSREKGGYTF.

J is TRBJ2-7 and V is TRBV13; the match to TRBD1 covers 10 bases. This CDR3 has 14 residues. In germline, CDR1 is PRHDT, CDR2 FYEKMQ (reference sequence). The V gene end was trimmed by 4 bases and the J gene end by 5 bases; junction bases not matched to a gene: 5. CDR3 nucleotide sequence: TGTGCCAGCAGCTACGGGACAGGGGACCACGAGCAGTACTTC. It encodes CASSYGTGDHEQYF. The complete variable domain, with remaining parts taken from reference TRBV13 and TRBJ2-7, reads AAGVIQSPRHLIKEKRETATLKCYPIPRHDTVYWYQQGPGQDPQFLISFYEKMQSDKGSIPDRFSAQQFSDYHSELNMSSLELGDSALYFCASSYGTGDHEQYFGPGTRLTVT.

This clone has just a few counts. The V gene is TRBV27, the J gene TRBJ2-2; 7 positions match TRBD1. V was pared by 8 bases and J by 4 bases, with 10 bases of the junction left unmatched. CDR3 length: 15 amino acids. Per germline, CDR1 MNHEY and CDR2 SMNVEV (reference sequence). The CDR3 sequence: CASRKGGAGTGELFF. In DNA, the CDR3 is TGTGCCAGCCGAAAAGGGGGCGCGGGCACCGGGGAGCTGTTTTTT.

The chain has TRBV6-5 and TRBJ2-2; 8 bases align to TRBD1. CDR3 length: 15 amino acids. Trimming at V came to 6 bases and at J to 3 bases, leaving 6 bases not matched to a gene. Germline CDR1 and CDR2: MNHEY and SVGAGI. CDR3 residues: CASRKDREDTGELFF. DNA for the CDR3: TGTGCCAGCAGGAAGGACAGGGAGGACACCGGGGAGCTGTTTTTT.

This clone was seen only a few times. This chain joins TRBV5-1 and TRBJ2-3, with D maybe TRBD2 (7 bases). The CDR3 is 17 amino acids. Germline V gene lookup returns CDR1 SGHRS and CDR2 YFSETQ. V dropped 4 bases and J dropped 5 bases, with 23 bases sitting between them. As DNA, the CDR3 is TGCGCCAGCAGCCTCCGCGGGGCGGGGGCTCTAGGAGATACGCAGTATTTT. The encoded protein is CASSLRGAGALGDTQYF. Supplemented by reference TRBV5-1 and TRBJ2-3, the full variable domain reads KAGVTQTPRYLIKTRGQQVTLSCSPISGHRSVSWYQQTPGQGLQFLFEYFSETQRNKGNFPGRFSGRQFSNSRSEMNVSTLELGDSALYLCASSLRGAGALGDTQYFGPGTRLTVL.

The rearrangement joins TRBV5-6 to TRBJ1-2, with 10 bases matching TRBD1. V shed 1 base, J shed 3 bases, and the junction held 3 bases outside the gene matches. CDR1 is SGHDT, CDR2 YYEEEE, per germline. The CDR3 is 15 residues long. In DNA form, the CDR3 reads TGTGCCAGCAGCTTGACCGGGACAGGGGACTATGGCTACACCTTC. It specifies CASSLTGTGDYGYTF.

V gene TRBV6-5 combines with J gene TRBJ2-1; 7 bases agree with TRBD1. The length of the CDR3 is 15 residues. Germline CDR1 is MNHEY and CDR2 is SVGAGI. V was clipped by 10 bases and J by 0 bases; unmatched bases: 9. CDR3 region: CATPQQGSSYNEQFF. The CDR3 DNA reads as TGTGCCACCCCCCAACAGGGGAGCTCCTACAATGAGCAGTTCTTC.

The chain links TRBV5-1 to TRBJ1-3; 9 bases fit TRBD1. The germline V gene encodes CDR1 SGHRS and CDR2 YFSETQ. The CDR3 has 16 residues. V shed 4 bases and J 4 bases; nucleotides not matched to a gene: 9. CDR3 sequence reads: CASSVPGTGTGNTIYF. CDR3 coding DNA: TGCGCCAGCAGCGTCCCCGGGACAGGGACAGGAAACACCATATATTTT.

This chain joins TRBV10-1 and TRBJ2-1; 8 bases line up with TRBD2. CDR3 length: 16 amino acids. The V gene's germline CDR1 is WNHNN and CDR2 SYGVQD (reference sequence). J was trimmed by 7 bases and V by 0 bases; bases with no gene match: 8. The CDR3 DNA reads TGCGCCAGCAGTGAGTCTTCGGGGGGGATTTTGAATGAGCAGTTCTTC. Encoded protein: CASSESSGGILNEQFF.

The table lists this clone with a count of one. In DNA, the CDR3 is TGTGCCAGCAGCCTCAGGGGACAGTTCAACGAGCAGTACTTC. Its protein product is CASSLRGQFNEQYF. The J gene is TRBJ2-7, the V gene TRBV6-2 or TRBV6-3; 7 bases line up with TRBD1. Germline loops: CDR1 MNHEY, CDR2 SVGEGT. Trimming cost V 6 bases and J 5 bases; bases outside gene matches: 10. This CDR3 contains 14 residues.

This clone appeared a few times. The gene calls are TRBV7-9 and TRBJ1-3, with 8 bases matching TRBD1. V gave up 5 bases and J gave up 3 bases; unmatched junction bases: 3. In germline, CDR1 is SEHNR, CDR2 FQNEAQ (reference sequence). CDR3 length: 14 amino acids. The CDR3 DNA reads as TGTGCCAGCAGCCCCGGGACAGGTGGAAACACCATATATTTT. The encoded protein is CASSPGTGGNTIYF.

The chain carries TRBV2 and TRBJ2-7; D unclear. The CDR3 covers 11 residues. Trimming cost V 2 bases and J 7 bases, with 6 bases left between them. Germline V gene sequence: CDR1 SNHLY, CDR2 FYNNEI. The CDR3 DNA reads TGTGCCAGCAGTGAATATGCGGAGCAGTACTTC. Amino acid sequence: CASSEYAEQYF.

This clone was counted a single time. The rearrangement links TRBV9 to TRBJ2-3, with D possibly being TRBD1 (5 bases). With 0 bases removed from V and 3 bases from J, the gap between germline ends came to 14 bases. The CDR3 sequence is 16 residues long. CDR1 and CDR2 (germline): SGDLS, YYNGEE. DNA for the CDR3: TGTGCCAGCAGCGTAGAGCACAGGACCTGGACAGATACGCAGTATTTT. Protein product: CASSVEHRTWTDTQYF.

This clone came up a few times. The chain joins TRBV2 to TRBJ1-1; D not certain. The CDR3 runs 13 residues. Germline V gives CDR1 SNHLY, CDR2 FYNNEI. The V end was cut by 2 bases, the J end by 7 bases, with 11 bases between. This CDR3 is CASSESARGEAFF. The CDR3 DNA reads TGTGCCAGCAGTGAATCCGCCCGGGGTGAAGCTTTCTTT.

The chain links TRBV28 to TRBJ2-7, with TRBD1 identical over 7 bases. The J segment lost 3 bases and the V segment lost 8 bases, leaving 13 bases of the junction unmatched. In germline, CDR1 is MDHEN, CDR2 SYDVKM. This CDR3 has 15 amino acids. In DNA, the CDR3 is TGTGCCAGCCTCTCCCGGGACAGCCGCGGCTACGAGCAGTACTTC. It yields the protein CASLSRDSRGYEQYF.

The chain links TRBV6-5 to TRBJ1-1; unclear D gene. From germline, CDR1 is MNHEY and CDR2 SVGAGI. V was cut by 4 bases and J by 1 base, with 10 bases left in between. The CDR3 is made up of 14 amino acids. The CDR3 here is CASSFLTGNTEAFF. CDR3 bases: TGTGCCAGCAGTTTCCTTACGGGGAACACTGAAGCTTTCTTT.

This chain connects TRBV5-1 to TRBJ1-2, with 7 nucleotides matching TRBD1. Trimming took 0 bases from V and 8 from J; bases not matched to a gene: 16. Germline CDR1 is SGHRS and CDR2 is YFSETQ. This CDR3 region has 17 residues. In nucleotides, the CDR3 is TGCGCCAGCAGCTTGGTGGGCTCTGGAGGGGGCAAAGGGGGCTACACCTTC. Amino acid sequence: CASSLVGSGGGKGGYTF. Full variable domain (outside the CDR3, taken from reference TRBV5-1 and TRBJ1-2): KAGVTQTPRYLIKTRGQQVTLSCSPISGHRSVSWYQQTPGQGLQFLFEYFSETQRNKGNFPGRFSGRQFSNSRSEMNVSTLELGDSALYLCASSLVGSGGGKGGYTFGSGTRLTVV.

This clone was seen once. The V gene is TRBV19, the J gene TRBJ1-4; 8 nucleotides match TRBD1. The CDR3 totals 15 residues. Germline assignment: CDR1 LNHDA and CDR2 SQIVND (reference sequence). With V trimmed by 4 bases and J by 11 bases, 12 bases remained unmatched. CDR3 sequence: CASSTGTGTVRKLFF. The CDR3 DNA follows: TGTGCCAGTAGTACCGGGACAGGAACCGTCCGGAAACTGTTTTTT. Using reference TRBV19 and TRBJ1-4 for the parts outside the CDR3, the full variable domain is DGGITQSPKYLFRKEGQNVTLSCEQNLNHDAMYWYRQDPGQGLRLIYYSQIVNDFQKGDIAEGYSVSREKKESFPLTVTSAQKNPTAFYLCASSTGTGTVRKLFFGSGTQLSVL.

V and J are TRBV7-9 and TRBJ2-3, with D possibly matching TRBD2 (5 bases). Trimming removed 1 base from V and 2 bases from J, with 10 bases in between. CDR1 SEHNR and CDR2 FQNEAQ come from the germline V gene (reference sequence). This CDR3 spans 15 amino acids. CDR3 region: CASSLVAGATDTQYF. The CDR3, as DNA: TGTGCCAGCAGCTTAGTTGCGGGCGCCACAGATACGCAGTATTTT.

J is TRBJ1-5 and V is TRBV6-4; D might be TRBD1 (6 bases). Trimming shortened V by 10 bases and J by 5 bases, and 18 bases separated the two germline ends. This CDR3 spans 14 amino acids. CDR1 is MRHNA and CDR2 is SNTAGT in the germline V gene. CDR3: CATPGHWGDQPQHF. CDR3 nucleotides: TGTGCCACACCGGGACACTGGGGAGATCAGCCCCAGCATTTT.

This clone was picked up a small number of times. CDR3 bases: TGTGCCAGCAGCCAGGGAGACAGGGTTAGTAGGGAAGCTTTCTTT. This codes for CASSQGDRVSREAFF. The chain joins TRBV3-1 (or the pseudogene TRBV3-2) to TRBJ1-1; 7 bases agree with TRBD1. Trimming removed 3 bases from V and 8 bases from J; junction bases left unmatched: 12. The CDR3 is 15 amino acids. The germline gives CDR1 LGHDT, CDR2 YNNKEL (reference sequence).

The genes are TRBV5-1 and TRBJ2-1; TRBD2 matches at 10 bases. The CDR3 sequence is 18 residues long. Germline CDR1 is SGHRS and CDR2 is YFSETQ. The V gene end was trimmed by 4 bases and the J gene end by 0 bases; junction bases not matched to a gene: 10. In nucleotides, the CDR3 is TGCGCCAGCAGCCCACGGCCTAGCGGGGGTCGCTCCTACAATGAGCAGTTCTTC. This sequence encodes CASSPRPSGGRSYNEQFF.

The chain recombines TRBV7-9 with TRBJ1-5, with 10 bases fitting TRBD1. The V segment lost 1 base and the J segment 2 bases; nucleotides outside the gene matches: 5. CDR1 is SEHNR, CDR2 FQNEAQ, per germline (reference sequence). The CDR3 contains 17 residues. CDR3 nucleotides: TGTGCCAGCAGCTTAGTTCGAGGACAGGGGGGCAATCAGCCCCAGCATTTT. Encoded protein: CASSLVRGQGGNQPQHF.

The chain employs TRBV6-5 and TRBJ1-2; D gene uncertain. Per the germline V gene, CDR1 is MNHEY and CDR2 is SVGAGI. Trimming took off 5 bases at V and 8 bases at J, with 15 bases between the two ends. The length of the CDR3 is 13 residues. This CDR3 reads CASSPPSVSGYTF. The DNA for the CDR3 is TGTGCCAGCAGTCCTCCGAGCGTAAGCGGCTACACCTTC.